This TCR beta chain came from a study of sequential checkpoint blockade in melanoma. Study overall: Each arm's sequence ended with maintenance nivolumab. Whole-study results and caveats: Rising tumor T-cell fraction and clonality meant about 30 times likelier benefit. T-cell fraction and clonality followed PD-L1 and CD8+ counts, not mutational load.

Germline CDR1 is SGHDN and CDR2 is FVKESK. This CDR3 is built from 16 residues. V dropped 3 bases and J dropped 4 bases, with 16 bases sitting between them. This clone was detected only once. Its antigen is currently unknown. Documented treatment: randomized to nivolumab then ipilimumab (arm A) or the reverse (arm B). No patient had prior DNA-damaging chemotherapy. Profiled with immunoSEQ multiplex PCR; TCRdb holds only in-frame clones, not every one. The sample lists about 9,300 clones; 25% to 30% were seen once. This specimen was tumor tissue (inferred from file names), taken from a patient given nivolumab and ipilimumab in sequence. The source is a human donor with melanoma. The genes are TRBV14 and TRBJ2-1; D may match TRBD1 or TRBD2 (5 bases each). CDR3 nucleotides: TGTGCCAGCAGCCAGGGGGTTCAGCGTCGATACAATGAGCAGTTCTTC. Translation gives CASSQGVQRRYNEQFF.